Here is one T cell receptor beta chain with its context. Amplification by 5'RACE using constant-segment primers produced TCR alpha and TCR beta cDNA libraries that carried sample barcodes and UMIs. Each CDR3 protein gets one entry after TCRdb re-called the 5' RACE reads with MiXCR. The sample holds approximately 580,000 distinct CDR3 sequences, around 20% seen once. The data belong to a study of T-cell memory formation after mild COVID-19. The CDR3 is 14 amino acids. Germline CDR1 is SGHNT and CDR2 is YYREEE (reference sequence). V was pared by 3 bases and J by 1 base, with 10 bases between. The sequenced material came from PBMCs or a T cell subset sorted from them (not recorded which). The clonotype originates from an adult woman who had mild COVID-19 (a few samples of this study predate the infection). Cell type and time point are not known. The chain employs TRBV5-4 and TRBJ1-1; D remains ambiguous. The CDR3 sequence is CASSWTSGNTEAFF. In DNA form, the CDR3 reads TGTGCCAGCAGCTGGACTTCGGGGAACACTGAAGCTTTCTTT.